These 28 T cell receptor beta chains were sequenced from one sample in a study of PD-1 blockade in classical Hodgkin lymphoma. As to time point: newly diagnosed, previously untreated cHL patient sample. The authors purified CD4+ T cells from thawed PBMCs by magnetic negative selection. Profiling relied on immunoSEQ multiplex PCR, and the TCRdb table lists in-frame clones only, not all of them. The sample includes around 29,000 clones, 89% of them seen just once. Sequencing was done on a sample of CD4+ T cells from blood. These receptors were collected from a human donor with classical Hodgkin lymphoma.

This clone has only one observation. The chain carries TRBV9 and TRBJ1-2, with D possibly matching TRBD1 (5 bases). Deletions cut 4 bases from V and 8 bases from J, with 15 bases between. Germline V gene data show CDR1 as SGDLS and CDR2 as YYNGEE. The CDR3 runs to 13 residues. The CDR3 sequence: CASSREGPEGYTF. CDR3 nucleotides: TGTGCCAGCAGCAGGGAGGGGCCGGAGGGCTACACCTTC. Variable domain in full (rest from reference TRBV9 and TRBJ1-2): DSGVTQTPKHLITATGQRVTLRCSPRSGDLSVYWYQQSLDQGLQFLIQYYNGEERAKGNILERFSAQQFPDLHSELNLSSLELGDSALYFCASSREGPEGYTFGSGTRLTVV.

V gene TRBV4-1 combines with J gene TRBJ2-1, with no clear D. The CDR3 spans 19 residues. The V end lost 1 base, the J end lost 0 bases, and 19 bases lay between the germline ends. Looked up from germline, CDR1 is MGHRA and CDR2 is YSYEKL. This chain's CDR3 is CASSQVFGRNPSSYNEQFF. The CDR3 nucleotides are TGCGCCAGCAGCCAAGTCTTCGGCAGAAACCCGAGCTCCTACAATGAGCAGTTCTTC.

The chain is built from TRBV7-9 and TRBJ1-1; the D is unclear. Germline V CDR1 and CDR2: SEHNR, FQNEAQ (reference sequence). The V and J ends lost 5 bases and 3 bases respectively, with 16 bases between them. The CDR3 is made up of 15 amino acids. For the CDR3, the DNA is TGTGCCAGCAGCCTAGACGGGGTCCCGGACACTGAAGCTTTCTTT. Its protein product is CASSLDGVPDTEAFF.

V and J are TRBV6-5 and TRBJ2-2, with TRBD1 identical over 10 bases. Germline V gives CDR1 MNHEY, CDR2 SVGAGI. The length of the CDR3 is 14 residues. V was clipped by 6 bases and J by 4 bases; unmatched bases: 2. CDR3 loop: CASRGQGSTGELFF. Here the CDR3 DNA reads TGTGCCAGCAGGGGACAGGGGAGCACCGGGGAGCTGTTTTTT.

The V gene is TRBV30, the J gene TRBJ2-5; 7 positions agree with TRBD2. Germline-derived CDR1 and CDR2 are GTSNPN and SVGIG (reference sequence). CDR3 length: 12 amino acids. With 4 bases clipped from V and 5 bases from J, the junction kept 4 bases outside the gene matches. CDR3 sequence reads: CAWMGGSETQYF. The CDR3 coding sequence is TGTGCCTGGATGGGCGGGAGCGAGACCCAGTACTTC.

V usage is TRBV7-3 and J usage is TRBJ2-1; TRBD2 matches 11 bases. The CDR3 length is 16 residues. J gave up 4 bases and V 1 base, and 3 bases lay outside the gene matches. Germline CDR1 and CDR2: SGHTA and FQGTGA. The CDR3 spells CASSLKGTSGYNEQFF. The CDR3 region has the DNA TGTGCCAGCAGCTTAAAAGGGACTAGCGGTTACAATGAGCAGTTCTTC.

V usage is TRBV9 and J usage is TRBJ1-1; 9 nucleotides align to TRBD1. Germline CDR1 reads SGDLS; CDR2 reads YYNGEE. Trimming cost V 0 bases and J 5 bases; bases outside gene matches: 2. The CDR3 has 14 amino acids. The CDR3 DNA is TGTGCCAGCAGCGTAGGGACAGGGGAGACTGAAGCTTTCTTT. Amino acids: CASSVGTGETEAFF.

This chain uses TRBV2 with TRBJ2-3; TRBD2 agrees at 8 bases. The V gene's germline CDR1 is SNHLY and CDR2 FYNNEI. V shed 9 bases and J 3 bases; nucleotides not matched to a gene: 11. This CDR3 is built from 15 residues. The DNA for the CDR3 is TGTGCCAGTACCCGAGAGGGACTAGTGACAGATACGCAGTATTTT. Its translation is CASTREGLVTDTQYF. The variable domain in full, completed from reference TRBV2 and TRBJ2-3, reads EPEVTQTPSHQVTQMGQEVILRCVPISNHLYFYWYRQILGQKVEFLVSFYNNEISEKSEIFDDQFSVERPDGSNFTLKIRSTKLEDSAMYFCASTREGLVTDTQYFGPGTRLTVL.

The chain couples TRBV27 to TRBJ2-7, with D perhaps being TRBD1 or TRBD2 (6 bases each). This CDR3 comprises 14 residues. The germline gives CDR1 MNHEY, CDR2 SMNVEV (reference sequence). V lost 3 bases, J lost 5 bases, and 14 bases lay in between. This chain's CDR3 is CASSFSRGGNEQYF. The CDR3 DNA sequence: TGTGCCAGCAGTTTCAGCAGGGGAGGCAACGAGCAGTACTTC.

This rearrangement joins TRBV27 to TRBJ1-4; no firm D call. The CDR3 is made up of 16 amino acids. Germline lookup yields CDR1 MNHEY and CDR2 SMNVEV (reference sequence). Trimming shortened V by 6 bases and J by 2 bases, and 16 bases separated the two germline ends. The CDR3 region has the DNA TGTGCCAGCAGGGCCTCATCTCTGCGGACTAATGAAAAACTGTTTTTT. As protein: CASRASSLRTNEKLFF. The entire variable domain, with the rest obtained from reference TRBV27 and TRBJ1-4, is as follows: EAQVTQNPRYLITVTGKKLTVTCSQNMNHEYMSWYRQDPGLGLRQIYYSMNVEVTDKGDVPEGYKVSRKEKRNFPLILESPSPNQTSLYFCASRASSLRTNEKLFFGSGTQLSVL.

The V gene is TRBV5-3, the J gene TRBJ1-5, with 8 bases lining up with TRBD1. TRBV5-3 has ORF status, its function being uncertain. This CDR3 is built from 15 residues. The ends lost 8 bases at V and 2 bases at J; junction bases unmatched: 9. The CDR3 DNA reads as TGTGCCAGTGGATCAGGACAGGGTGGCAATCAGCCCCAGCATTTT. Protein sequence: CASGSGQGGNQPQHF.

This chain joins TRBV7-2 and TRBJ1-3; D remains ambiguous. V gave up 1 base and J gave up 0 bases, with 13 bases separating them. The CDR3 length is 17 residues. CDR1 is SGHTA and CDR2 is FQGNSA in the germline V gene. The CDR3 nucleotides read TGTGCCAGCAGCTTAGTAGTAGGTTTTCCCTCTGGAAACACCATATATTTT. Translated, it gives CASSLVVGFPSGNTIYF.

CDR3 amino acids: CASTPAVQSTDTQYF. The CDR3 nucleotides are TGTGCCAGCACCCCTGCCGTACAGAGCACAGATACGCAGTATTTT. The chain combines TRBV28 with TRBJ2-3; D unresolved. V gave up 7 bases and J gave up 0 bases, with 14 bases separating them. The CDR3 contains 15 residues. The germline CDR1 and CDR2 sequences are MDHEN and SYDVKM.

The chain uses TRBV7-3 and TRBJ2-1; tentatively, D is TRBD2 (6 bases). The germline gives CDR1 SGHTA, CDR2 FQGTGA. This CDR3 is 14 amino acids long. V shed 0 bases and J shed 8 bases, with 11 bases lying between them. The CDR3 sequence: CASSLTWEAHEQFF. CDR3 nucleotide sequence: TGTGCCAGCAGCTTAACGTGGGAGGCCCATGAGCAGTTCTTC. Looking up the rest from reference TRBV7-3 and TRBJ2-1 gives the full variable domain: GAGVSQTPSNKVTEKGKYVELRCDPISGHTALYWYRQSLGQGPEFLIYFQGTGAADDSGLPNDRFFAVRPEGSVSTLKIQRTERGDSAVYLCASSLTWEAHEQFFGPGTRLTVL.

This clone has just one count. The chain combines TRBV7-9 with TRBJ2-1, with 10 nucleotides matching TRBD2. V trimming: 5 bases; J trimming: 3 bases; junction bases outside the gene matches: 4. Germline CDR1 and CDR2: SEHNR and FQNEAQ (reference sequence). The CDR3 extends over 15 amino acids. The CDR3 DNA is TGTGCCAGCAGCGCTAGGACTAGCGGCTACAATGAGCAGTTCTTC. It specifies CASSARTSGYNEQFF.

V usage is TRBV10-2 and J usage is TRBJ2-3, with TRBD2 matching over 10 bases. The germline V gene has CDR1 WSHSY and CDR2 SAAADI. J lost 5 bases, V lost 4 bases, and 9 bases had no gene match. The CDR3 covers 16 residues. The CDR3 DNA is TGCGCCAGCAGTGCCCGAGGGGAGCGGGGGGGAGATACGCAGTATTTT. It translates to CASSARGERGGDTQYF.

The genes are TRBV5-4 and TRBJ2-5; 9 nucleotides match TRBD2. Germline CDR1 reads SGHNT; CDR2 reads YYREEE (reference sequence). The CDR3 loop spans 15 amino acids. The V gene end was trimmed by 1 base and the J gene end by 11 bases; junction bases not matched to a gene: 12. CDR3 region: CASSLPGTSRLGQYF. For the CDR3, the DNA is TGTGCCAGCAGCTTGCCGGGGACTAGCCGATTAGGGCAGTACTTC. Drawing the rest from reference TRBV5-4 and TRBJ2-5, the complete variable domain is ETGVTQSPTHLIKTRGQQVTLRCSSQSGHNTVSWYQQALGQGPQFIFQYYREEENGRGNFPPRFSGLQFPNYSSELNVNALELDDSALYLCASSLPGTSRLGQYFGPGTRLLVL.

The V call is TRBV14, the J call TRBJ2-1; 7 positions match TRBD2. V was pared by 0 bases and J by 5 bases, with 7 bases of the junction left unmatched. Germline CDR1 SGHDN, CDR2 FVKESK. This CDR3 is 16 amino acids long. The CDR3 loop is CASSQDLGEGNNEQFF. The CDR3 bases are TGTGCCAGCAGCCAAGATCTAGGGGAGGGTAACAATGAGCAGTTCTTC.

The J gene is TRBJ2-3, the V gene TRBV28; no clear D gene. V lost 2 bases and J 4 bases, leaving 4 bases between the germline ends. The CDR3 length is 12 residues. Germline assignment: CDR1 MDHEN and CDR2 SYDVKM. The CDR3 here is CASSLISDTQYF. The CDR3 nucleotides read TGTGCCAGCAGTTTAATCTCAGATACGCAGTATTTT.

V usage is TRBV7-2 and J usage is TRBJ1-5; 8 bases are shared with TRBD1. V lost 5 bases and J lost 11; bases outside the gene matches: 8. This CDR3 spans 13 amino acids. Germline V lookup: CDR1 SGHTA, CDR2 FQGNSA. CDR3 amino acids: CASSRGQGRAQHF. The CDR3 DNA is TGTGCCAGCAGCCGAGGACAGGGAAGGGCCCAGCATTTT.

This clone was observed a handful of times. Different DNA sequences within this sample yield the same CDR3. This chain uses TRBV10-1 with TRBJ2-7; D may be TRBD2 (5 bases). Germline values: CDR1 WNHNN, CDR2 SYGVQD (reference sequence). This CDR3 contains 11 residues. The germline V and J ends were trimmed by 5 bases and 3 bases, with 5 bases remaining between them. The CDR3 protein is CASSSGYEQYF. In nucleotides, the CDR3 is TGCGCCAGCAGTAGCGGCTACGAGCAGTACTTC.

The chain is built from TRBV28 and TRBJ2-4, with TRBD1 matching 7 bases. V shed 6 bases and J 0 bases; nucleotides not matched to a gene: 8. CDR3 length: 16 amino acids. Germline values: CDR1 MDHEN, CDR2 SYDVKM. In nucleotides, the CDR3 is TGTGCCAGCAGGCAGACAGGGAACTTAGCCAAAAACATTCAGTACTTC. Its translation is CASRQTGNLAKNIQYF.

The chain carries TRBV5-8 and TRBJ2-7, with TRBD1 identical over 8 bases. V shed 0 bases and J 2 bases; nucleotides not matched to a gene: 19. There are 20 residues in the CDR3. Germline V gene lookup returns CDR1 SGHTS and CDR2 YDEGEE. The DNA of the CDR3 is TGTGCCAGCAGCTTGGGGCAGGGGGCCGTAGGAGGTTGGGCTACCTACGAGCAGTACTTC. It codes for CASSLGQGAVGGWATYEQYF.

The chain uses TRBV18 and TRBJ1-4, with D maybe TRBD1 (5 bases). Trimming cost V 4 bases and J 0 bases, with 15 bases left between them. The CDR3 is 17 amino acids. CDR1 is KGHSH, CDR2 LQKENI, per germline. CDR3 loop: CASSLGTPRATNEKLFF. DNA for the CDR3: TGTGCCAGCTCACTAGGGACTCCCAGAGCAACTAATGAAAAACTGTTTTTT.

The chain links TRBV6-5 to TRBJ2-3, with D hard to call. V was cut by 8 bases and J by 0 bases, with 9 bases left in between. This CDR3 is 13 amino acids long. CDR1 and CDR2 (germline): MNHEY, SVGAGI. The CDR3 here is CASCRLSTDTQYF. CDR3 DNA sequence: TGTGCCAGCTGTAGGCTAAGCACAGATACGCAGTATTTT.

The table lists this clone with a count of one. The chain couples TRBV5-1 to TRBJ2-3, with a tentative D call TRBD1 (6 bases). The CDR3 totals 14 residues. V lost 0 bases and J lost 1, with 6 bases in between. Germline-derived CDR1 and CDR2 are SGHRS and YFSETQ. CDR3 loop: CASSLDRGTDTQYF. The CDR3 DNA reads as TGCGCCAGCAGCTTGGACAGGGGCACAGATACGCAGTATTTT.

The rearrangement links TRBV2 to TRBJ2-1, with D hard to call. Trimming shortened V by 4 bases and J by 0 bases, and 7 bases separated the two germline ends. The CDR3 is 14 amino acids. Germline V CDR1 and CDR2: SNHLY, FYNNEI. CDR3 sequence reads: CASSGDSSYNEQFF. CDR3 nucleotide sequence: TGTGCCAGCAGTGGAGATAGCTCCTACAATGAGCAGTTCTTC.

The V call is TRBV10-3, the J call TRBJ2-5; 12 bases are shared with TRBD2. The CDR3 contains 14 residues. CDR1 ENHRY and CDR2 SYGVKD come from the germline V gene. The trim removed 8 bases at V and 2 bases at J, leaving 3 bases unmatched. The CDR3 bases are TGTGCCATCGGGACTAGCGGGTCTCAAGAGACCCAGTACTTC. As protein: CAIGTSGSQETQYF.